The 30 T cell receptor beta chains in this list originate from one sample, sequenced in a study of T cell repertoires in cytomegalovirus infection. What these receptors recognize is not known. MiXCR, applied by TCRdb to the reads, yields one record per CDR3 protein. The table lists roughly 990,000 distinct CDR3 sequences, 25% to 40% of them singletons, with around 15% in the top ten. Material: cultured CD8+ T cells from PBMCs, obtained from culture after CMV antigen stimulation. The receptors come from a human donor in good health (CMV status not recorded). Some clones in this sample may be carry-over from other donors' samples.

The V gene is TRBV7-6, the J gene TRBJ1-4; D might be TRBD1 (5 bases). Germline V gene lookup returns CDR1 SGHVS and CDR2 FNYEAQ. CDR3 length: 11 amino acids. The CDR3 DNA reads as TGTGCTATCGGGACCGGGGAAAAACTGTTTTTT. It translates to CAIGTGEKLFF.

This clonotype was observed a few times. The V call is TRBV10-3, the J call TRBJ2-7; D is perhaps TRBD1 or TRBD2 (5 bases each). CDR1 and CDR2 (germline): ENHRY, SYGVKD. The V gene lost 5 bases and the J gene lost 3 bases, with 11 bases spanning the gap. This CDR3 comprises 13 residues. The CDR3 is CAISSGTFYEQYF. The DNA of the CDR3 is TGTGCCATCAGTTCCGGGACCTTCTACGAGCAGTACTTC.

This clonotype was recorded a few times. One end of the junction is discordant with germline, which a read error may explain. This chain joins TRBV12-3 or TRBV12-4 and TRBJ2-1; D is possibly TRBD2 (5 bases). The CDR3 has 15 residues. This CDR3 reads CASSLALPRDNEQFF. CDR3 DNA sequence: TGTGCCAGCAGTCTAGCCTTACCCCGGGACAATGAGCAGTTCTTC.

The CDR3 DNA follows: TGTGCCAGCACCATTACCGACAGGGGGCGGAGTGCTGGGGCCAACGTCCTGACTTTC. Translating it yields CASTITDRGRSAGANVLTF. The J gene is TRBJ2-6, the V gene TRBV2, with 10 bases identical to TRBD1. Germline CDR1 SNHLY, CDR2 FYNNEI. J gave up 2 bases and V 7 bases, and 14 bases lay outside the gene matches. The CDR3 totals 19 residues.

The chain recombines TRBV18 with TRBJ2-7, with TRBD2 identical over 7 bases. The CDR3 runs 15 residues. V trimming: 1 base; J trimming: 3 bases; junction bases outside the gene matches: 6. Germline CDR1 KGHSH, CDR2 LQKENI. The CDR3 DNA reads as TGTGCCAGCTCACCACGGGCTAGCGGTTACTACGAGCAGTACGTC. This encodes CASSPRASGYYEQYV.

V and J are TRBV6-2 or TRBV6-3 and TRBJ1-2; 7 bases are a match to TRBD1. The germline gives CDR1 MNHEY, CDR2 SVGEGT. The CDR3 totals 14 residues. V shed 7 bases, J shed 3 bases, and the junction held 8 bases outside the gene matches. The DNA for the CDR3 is TGTGCCAGCACCCAAGACAGGGAGCACTATGGCTACACCTTC. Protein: CASTQDREHYGYTF.

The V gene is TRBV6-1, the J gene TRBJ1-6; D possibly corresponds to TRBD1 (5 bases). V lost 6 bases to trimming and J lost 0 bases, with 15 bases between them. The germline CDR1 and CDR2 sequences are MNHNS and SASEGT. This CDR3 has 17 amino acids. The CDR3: CASSRDGRSSYNSPLHF. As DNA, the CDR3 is TGTGCCAGCAGCCGGGACGGTCGGAGCTCCTATAATTCACCCCTCCACTTT.

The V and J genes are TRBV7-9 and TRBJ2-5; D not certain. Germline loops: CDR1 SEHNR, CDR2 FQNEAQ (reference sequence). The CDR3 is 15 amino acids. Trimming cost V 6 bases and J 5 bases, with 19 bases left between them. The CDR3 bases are TGTGCCAGCAGACAAGGCCCTACCGTTTCCGAGACCCAGTACTTC. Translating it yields CASRQGPTVSETQYF.

The CDR3: CASSPSRLFQETQYF. The CDR3 DNA reads TGTGCCAGCAGCCCCAGCCGACTATTTCAAGAGACCCAGTACTTC. This chain links TRBV7-9 with TRBJ2-5; D is perhaps TRBD2 (5 bases). V lost 5 bases and J lost 2, with 15 bases in between. The CDR3 is 15 residues long. The germline CDR1 and CDR2 sequences are SEHNR and FQNEAQ (reference sequence).

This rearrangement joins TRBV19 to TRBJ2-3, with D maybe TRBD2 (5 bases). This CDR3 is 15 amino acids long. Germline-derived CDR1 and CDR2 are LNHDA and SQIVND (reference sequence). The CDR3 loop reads CVSSQPGEPTDTQYF. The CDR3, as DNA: TGTGTCAGCTCACAGCCCGGGGAACCCACAGATACGCAGTATTTT.

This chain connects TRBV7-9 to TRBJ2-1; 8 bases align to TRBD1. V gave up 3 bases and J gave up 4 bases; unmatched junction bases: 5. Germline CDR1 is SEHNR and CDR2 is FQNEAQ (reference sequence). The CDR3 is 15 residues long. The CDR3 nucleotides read TGTGCCAGCAGCTTTTGGGACAGGCCATACAATGAGCAGTTCTTC. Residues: CASSFWDRPYNEQFF. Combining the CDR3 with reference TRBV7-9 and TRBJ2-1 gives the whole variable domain DTGVSQNPRHKITKRGQNVTFRCDPISEHNRLYWYRQTLGQGPEFLTYFQNEAQLEKSRLLSDRFSAERPKGSFSTLEIQRTEQGDSAMYLCASSFWDRPYNEQFFGPGTRLTVL.

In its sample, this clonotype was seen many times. CDR3 bases: TGTGCCAGCAGCGTACCGGGACAGGGCGTGTCACCCCTCCACTTT. Its translation: CASSVPGQGVSPLHF. The chain employs TRBV7-2 and TRBJ1-6; TRBD1 matches at 9 bases. The CDR3 sequence is 15 residues long. From germline, CDR1 is SGHTA and CDR2 FQGNSA. After removal of 5 bases from V and 10 bases from J, the junction contained 9 bases not matched to a gene.

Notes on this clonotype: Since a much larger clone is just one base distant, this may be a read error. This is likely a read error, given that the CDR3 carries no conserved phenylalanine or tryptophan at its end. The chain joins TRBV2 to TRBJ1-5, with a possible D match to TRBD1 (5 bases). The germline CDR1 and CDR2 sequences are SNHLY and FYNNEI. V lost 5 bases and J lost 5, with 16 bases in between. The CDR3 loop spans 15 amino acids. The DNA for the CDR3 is TGTGCCAGCAGTATCACCAGGGCGGGGGATCAGCCCCAGCATTCT. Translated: CASSITRAGDQPQHS.

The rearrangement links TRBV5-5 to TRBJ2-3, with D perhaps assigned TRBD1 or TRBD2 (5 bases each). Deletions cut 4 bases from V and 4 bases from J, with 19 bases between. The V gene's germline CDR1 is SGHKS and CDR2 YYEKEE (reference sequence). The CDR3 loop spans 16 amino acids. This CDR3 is CASSPSGPLGADTQYF. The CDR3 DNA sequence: TGTGCCAGCAGCCCTTCTGGACCCCTGGGGGCAGATACGCAGTATTTT.

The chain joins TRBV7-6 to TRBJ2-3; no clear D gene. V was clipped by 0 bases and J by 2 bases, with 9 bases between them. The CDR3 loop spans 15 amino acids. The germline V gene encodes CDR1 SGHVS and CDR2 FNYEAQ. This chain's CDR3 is CASSLALPLTDTQYF. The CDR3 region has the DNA TGTGCCAGCAGCTTAGCGCTACCCCTCACAGATACGCAGTATTTT.

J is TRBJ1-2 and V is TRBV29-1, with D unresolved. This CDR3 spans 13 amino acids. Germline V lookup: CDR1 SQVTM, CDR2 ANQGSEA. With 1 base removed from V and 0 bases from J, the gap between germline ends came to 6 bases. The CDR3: CSVEGRTNYGYTF. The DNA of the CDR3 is TGCAGCGTTGAAGGACGGACTAACTATGGCTACACCTTC.

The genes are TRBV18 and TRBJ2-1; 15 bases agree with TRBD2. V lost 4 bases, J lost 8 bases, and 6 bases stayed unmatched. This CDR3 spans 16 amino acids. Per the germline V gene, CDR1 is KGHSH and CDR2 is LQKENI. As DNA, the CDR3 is TGTGCCAGCTCACACGGGACTAGCGGGGGGTCCGATGAGCAGTTCTTC. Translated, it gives CASSHGTSGGSDEQFF.

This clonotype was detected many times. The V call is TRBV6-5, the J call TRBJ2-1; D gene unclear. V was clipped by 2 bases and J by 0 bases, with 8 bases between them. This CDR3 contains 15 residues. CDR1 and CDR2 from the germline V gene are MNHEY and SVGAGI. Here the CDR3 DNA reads TGTGCCAGCAGTTACGGTCCCAGCTCCTACAATGAGCAGTTCTTC. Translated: CASSYGPSSYNEQFF.

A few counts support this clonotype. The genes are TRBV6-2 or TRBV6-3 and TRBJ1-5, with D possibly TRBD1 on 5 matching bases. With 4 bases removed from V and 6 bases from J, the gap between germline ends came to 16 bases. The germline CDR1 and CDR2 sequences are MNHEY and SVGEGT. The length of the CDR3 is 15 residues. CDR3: CASSSIAGLGQPQHF. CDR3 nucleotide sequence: TGTGCCAGCAGTTCCATCGCAGGGCTCGGTCAGCCCCAGCATTTT.

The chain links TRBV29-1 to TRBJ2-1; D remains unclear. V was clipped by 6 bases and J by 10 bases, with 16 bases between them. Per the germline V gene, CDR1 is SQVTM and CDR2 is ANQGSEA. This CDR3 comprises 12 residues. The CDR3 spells CSVKKLEDEQFF. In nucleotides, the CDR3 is TGCAGCGTCAAAAAATTGGAAGACGAGCAGTTCTTC.

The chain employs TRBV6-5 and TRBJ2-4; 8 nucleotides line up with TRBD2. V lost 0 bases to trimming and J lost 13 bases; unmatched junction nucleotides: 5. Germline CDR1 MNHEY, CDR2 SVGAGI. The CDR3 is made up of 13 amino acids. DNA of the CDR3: TGTGCCAGCAGTTACTCCTTAGCGGGGCCCCAGTACTTC. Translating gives CASSYSLAGPQYF.

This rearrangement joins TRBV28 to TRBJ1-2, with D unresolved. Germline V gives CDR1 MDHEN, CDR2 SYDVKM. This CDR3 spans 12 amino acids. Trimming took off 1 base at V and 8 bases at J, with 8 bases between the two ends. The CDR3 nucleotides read TGTGCCAGCAGTTTATTTCGGGAGGGCTACACCTTC. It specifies CASSLFREGYTF.

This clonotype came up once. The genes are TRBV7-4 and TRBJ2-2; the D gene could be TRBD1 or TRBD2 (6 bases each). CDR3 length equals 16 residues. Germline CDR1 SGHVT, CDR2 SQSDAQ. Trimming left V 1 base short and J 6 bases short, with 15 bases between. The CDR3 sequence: CASSLGGDTQPGELFF. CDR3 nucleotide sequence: TGTGCCAGCAGCTTAGGGGGGGACACCCAGCCCGGGGAGCTGTTTTTT.

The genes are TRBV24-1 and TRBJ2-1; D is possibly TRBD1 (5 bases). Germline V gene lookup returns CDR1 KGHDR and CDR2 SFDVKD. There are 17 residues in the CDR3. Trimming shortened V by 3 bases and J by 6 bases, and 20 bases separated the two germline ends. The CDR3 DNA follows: TGTGCCACCAGTGATACCAAATATGGGGCAGGGATCAATGAGCAGTTCTTC. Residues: CATSDTKYGAGINEQFF.

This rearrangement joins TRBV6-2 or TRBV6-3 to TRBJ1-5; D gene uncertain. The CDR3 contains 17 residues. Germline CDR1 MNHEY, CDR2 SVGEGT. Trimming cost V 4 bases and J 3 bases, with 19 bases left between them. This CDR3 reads CASSCTSAAPSNQPQHF. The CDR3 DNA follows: TGTGCCAGCAGTTGCACCTCGGCCGCGCCGTCCAATCAGCCCCAGCATTTT.

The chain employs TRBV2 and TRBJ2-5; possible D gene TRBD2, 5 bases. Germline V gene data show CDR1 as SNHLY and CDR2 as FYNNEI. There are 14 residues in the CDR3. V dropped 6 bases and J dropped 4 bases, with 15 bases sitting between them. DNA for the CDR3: TGTGCCAGCAGCGAGGGTCGAGGCTCAGAGACCCAGTACTTC. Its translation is CASSEGRGSETQYF. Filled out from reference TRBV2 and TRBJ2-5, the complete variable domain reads EPEVTQTPSHQVTQMGQEVILRCVPISNHLYFYWYRQILGQKVEFLVSFYNNEISEKSEIFDDQFSVERPDGSNFTLKIRSTKLEDSAMYFCASSEGRGSETQYFGPGTRLLVL.

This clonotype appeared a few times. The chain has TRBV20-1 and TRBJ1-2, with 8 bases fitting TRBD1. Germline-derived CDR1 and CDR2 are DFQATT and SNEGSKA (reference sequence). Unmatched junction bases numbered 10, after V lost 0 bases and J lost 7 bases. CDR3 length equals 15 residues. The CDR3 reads CSARDPRGPASGYTF. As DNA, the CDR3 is TGCAGTGCTAGAGATCCCAGGGGGCCCGCGAGTGGCTACACCTTC.

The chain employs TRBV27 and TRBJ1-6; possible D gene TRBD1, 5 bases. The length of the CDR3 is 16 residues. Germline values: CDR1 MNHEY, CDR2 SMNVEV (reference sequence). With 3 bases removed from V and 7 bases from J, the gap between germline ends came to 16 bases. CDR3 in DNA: TGTGCCAGCAGTTTCGCTGGGCCAGGGTGGAATTCACCCCTCCACTTT. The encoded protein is CASSFAGPGWNSPLHF.

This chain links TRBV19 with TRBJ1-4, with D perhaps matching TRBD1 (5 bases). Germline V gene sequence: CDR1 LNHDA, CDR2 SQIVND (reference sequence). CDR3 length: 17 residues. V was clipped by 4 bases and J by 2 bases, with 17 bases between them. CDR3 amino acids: CASSTNRGRSTNEKLFF. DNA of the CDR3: TGTGCCAGTAGTACCAACCGGGGGAGGTCGACTAATGAAAAACTGTTTTTT.

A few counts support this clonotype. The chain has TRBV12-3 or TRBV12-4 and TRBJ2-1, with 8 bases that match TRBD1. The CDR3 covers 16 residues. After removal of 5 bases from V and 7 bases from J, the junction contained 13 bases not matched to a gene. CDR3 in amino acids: CASSIPRTGLENEQFF. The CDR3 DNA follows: TGTGCCAGCAGTATTCCCCGGACAGGGTTGGAAAATGAGCAGTTCTTC.